What follows are 14 T cell receptor beta chains derived from one specimen sequenced in a study of T-cell memory formation after mild COVID-19. One entry per CDR3 protein, called by TCRdb with MiXCR from the 5' RACE reads. The table shows 450,000 to 650,000 distinct CDR3 sequences, with less than 25% occurring only once. The sequenced material came from PBMCs or a T cell subset sorted from them (not recorded which). Receptor source: an adult woman who had mild COVID-19 (a few samples of this study predate the infection). Cell type and time point are not known.

This clonotype was detected only a few times. The V call is TRBV7-8, the J call TRBJ2-3, with 8 bases identical to TRBD2. Germline CDR1 reads SGHVS; CDR2 reads FQNEAQ. There are 19 residues in the CDR3. The V segment lost 2 bases and the J segment 11 bases; nucleotides outside the gene matches: 24. This chain's CDR3 is CASSLMAGRVAGGRLLQYF. Here the CDR3 DNA reads TGTGCCAGCAGCTTAATGGCGGGTCGTGTCGCGGGAGGACGGCTTTTGCAGTATTTT. The whole variable domain, filled in from reference TRBV7-8 and TRBJ2-3, reads GAGVSQSPRYKVAKRGQDVALRCDPISGHVSLFWYQQALGQGPEFLTYFQNEAQLDKSGLPSDRFFAERPEGSVSTLKIQRTQQEDSAVYLCASSLMAGRVAGGRLLQYFGPGTRLTVL.

The chain couples TRBV15 to TRBJ2-5, with 7 bases matching TRBD2. The CDR3 length is 14 residues. Germline lookup yields CDR1 LNHNV and CDR2 YYDKDF (reference sequence). V trimming: 6 bases; J trimming: 4 bases; junction bases outside the gene matches: 8. The CDR3 loop reads CATSRGRAGETQYF. As DNA, the CDR3 is TGTGCCACCAGTCGTGGGAGGGCCGGAGAGACCCAGTACTTC. The variable domain in full, with the rest retrieved from reference TRBV15 and TRBJ2-5, is DAMVIQNPRYQVTQFGKPVTLSCSQTLNHNVMYWYQQKSSQAPKLLFHYYDKDFNNEADTPDNFQSRRPNTSFCFLDIRSPGLGDTAMYLCATSRGRAGETQYFGPGTRLLVL.

The chain combines TRBV6-2 or TRBV6-3 with TRBJ1-5; no clear D gene. The CDR3 sequence is 14 residues long. The V end lost 2 bases, the J end lost 0 bases, and 5 bases lay between the germline ends. Germline V gives CDR1 MNHEY, CDR2 SVGEGT. CDR3 nucleotide sequence: TGTGCCAGCAGTTACATATATAGCAATCAGCCCCAGCATTTT. Protein product: CASSYIYSNQPQHF.

In its sample, this clonotype was seen a few times. The chain joins TRBV20-1 to TRBJ2-7; TRBD1 matches at 9 bases. The CDR3 consists of 14 residues. Looked up from germline, CDR1 is DFQATT and CDR2 is SNEGSKA (reference sequence). V shed 3 bases, J shed 2 bases, and the junction held 5 bases outside the gene matches. CDR3 protein: CSARARQGAYEQYF. CDR3 coding DNA: TGCAGTGCTAGGGCGAGACAGGGGGCCTACGAGCAGTACTTC.

This clonotype has ten or more counts. The CDR3 region has the DNA TGCAGTGCTAGAGATATAACCGCTGGAAACACCATATATTTT. This codes for CSARDITAGNTIYF. This chain joins TRBV20-1 and TRBJ1-3; no firm D call. The V gene's germline CDR1 is DFQATT and CDR2 SNEGSKA (reference sequence). V was pared by 0 bases and J by 2 bases, with 8 bases between. The CDR3 extends over 14 amino acids.

Here the CDR3 DNA reads TGCGCCAGCAGCTTGGACACATCTTTCGGCGGCTACACCTTC. Its protein product is CASSLDTSFGGYTF. The V call is TRBV5-1, the J call TRBJ1-2; D uncertain. CDR1 and CDR2 from the germline V gene are SGHRS and YFSETQ. This CDR3 comprises 14 residues. Trimming shortened V by 0 bases and J by 8 bases, and 14 bases separated the two germline ends.

Comments on this clonotype: The junction differs from germline at one of its ends, possibly a read error. V gene TRBV20-1 combines with J gene TRBJ2-7; 12 bases fit TRBD2. The CDR3 extends over 13 amino acids. The germline V gene has CDR1 DFQATT and CDR2 SNEGSKA (reference sequence). CDR3 sequence: CSAQTSGGYEHYF. The CDR3, as DNA: TGCAGTGCCCAGACTAGCGGGGGCTACGAGCATTACTTC.

This sequence joins TRBV11-1 and TRBJ2-1; no definite D call. CDR1 and CDR2 (germline): SGHAT, FQDESV (reference sequence). The CDR3 totals 12 residues. V lost 1 base and J lost 9, with 7 bases in between. The CDR3 is CASSLEEREQFF. CDR3 nucleotide sequence: TGTGCCAGCAGCTTAGAGGAACGTGAGCAGTTCTTC.

This rearrangement joins TRBV7-9 to TRBJ1-1; 9 nucleotides match TRBD1. The V and J ends lost 7 bases and 2 bases, in that order; junction bases with no gene match: 5. Germline-derived CDR1 and CDR2 are SEHNR and FQNEAQ (reference sequence). The CDR3 runs 14 residues. Written as DNA, the CDR3 is TGTGCCAGCATCGTGGACAGGGGCAACACTGAAGCTTTCTTT. Its translation is CASIVDRGNTEAFF.

The genes are TRBV5-1 and TRBJ2-2; 8 positions agree with TRBD2. The CDR3 runs to 16 residues. Losses at the gene ends were 0 bases for V and 3 bases for J; bases not matched to a gene: 4. Germline CDR1 is SGHRS and CDR2 is YFSETQ. CDR3 sequence: CASSLAGGADTGELFF. The CDR3 coding sequence is TGCGCCAGCAGCTTGGCGGGAGGGGCAGACACCGGGGAGCTGTTTTTT.

This clonotype has a handful of counts. The chain recombines TRBV11-2 with TRBJ2-1; 8 bases fit TRBD2. Germline V lookup: CDR1 SGHAT, CDR2 FQNNGV. CDR3 length: 16 amino acids. V gave up 3 bases and J gave up 15 bases; unmatched junction bases: 19. The CDR3: CASSFAAGGPNTARFF. CDR3 nucleotides: TGTGCCAGCAGCTTTGCGGCGGGGGGCCCCAATACCGCGCGGTTCTTC.

Only a few counts were recorded for this clonotype. The CDR3 DNA sequence: TGTGCCAGCAGGGCGGGACAGGTGGTTCCTGAGCAGTTCTTC. Encoded protein: CASRAGQVVPEQFF. J is TRBJ2-1 and V is TRBV6-1; 8 bases align to TRBD1. CDR1 is MNHNS, CDR2 SASEGT, per germline. The CDR3 runs to 14 residues. V dropped 6 bases and J dropped 9; count of bases not matched to a gene: 10.

There are a few counts of this clonotype. The rearrangement links TRBV7-2 to TRBJ2-1, with TRBD2 identical over 15 bases. Germline CDR1 is SGHTA and CDR2 is FQGNSA. Trimming took 3 bases from V and 9 from J; bases not matched to a gene: 9. This CDR3 has 17 residues. Here the CDR3 reads CASSLARTSGRDSEQFF. The CDR3 DNA reads as TGTGCCAGCAGCTTGGCTCGGACTAGCGGGAGGGATAGTGAGCAGTTCTTC.

This clonotype appeared a few times. V gene TRBV24-1 combines with J gene TRBJ2-3, with TRBD2 matching 15 bases. The CDR3 is 16 residues long. Germline V gene sequence: CDR1 KGHDR, CDR2 SFDVKD. Unmatched junction bases numbered 6, after V lost 6 bases and J lost 6 bases. CDR3 DNA sequence: TGTGCCACCAGTACCCGGACTAGCGGGAGGGCGGATACGCAGTATTTT. Amino acid sequence: CATSTRTSGRADTQYF.